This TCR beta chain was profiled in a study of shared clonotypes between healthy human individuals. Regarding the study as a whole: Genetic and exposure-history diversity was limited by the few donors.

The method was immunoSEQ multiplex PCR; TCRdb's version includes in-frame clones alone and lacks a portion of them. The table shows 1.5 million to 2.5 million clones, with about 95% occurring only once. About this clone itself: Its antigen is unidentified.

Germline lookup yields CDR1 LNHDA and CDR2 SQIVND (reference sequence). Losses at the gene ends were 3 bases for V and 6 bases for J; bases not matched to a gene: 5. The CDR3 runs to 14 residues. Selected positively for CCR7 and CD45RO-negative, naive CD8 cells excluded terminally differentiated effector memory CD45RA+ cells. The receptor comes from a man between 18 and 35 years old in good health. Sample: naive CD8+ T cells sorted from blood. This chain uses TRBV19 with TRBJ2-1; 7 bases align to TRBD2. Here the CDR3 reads CASSIRLAVNEQFF. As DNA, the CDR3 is TGTGCCAGTAGTATTAGGCTAGCGGTCAATGAGCAGTTCTTC.